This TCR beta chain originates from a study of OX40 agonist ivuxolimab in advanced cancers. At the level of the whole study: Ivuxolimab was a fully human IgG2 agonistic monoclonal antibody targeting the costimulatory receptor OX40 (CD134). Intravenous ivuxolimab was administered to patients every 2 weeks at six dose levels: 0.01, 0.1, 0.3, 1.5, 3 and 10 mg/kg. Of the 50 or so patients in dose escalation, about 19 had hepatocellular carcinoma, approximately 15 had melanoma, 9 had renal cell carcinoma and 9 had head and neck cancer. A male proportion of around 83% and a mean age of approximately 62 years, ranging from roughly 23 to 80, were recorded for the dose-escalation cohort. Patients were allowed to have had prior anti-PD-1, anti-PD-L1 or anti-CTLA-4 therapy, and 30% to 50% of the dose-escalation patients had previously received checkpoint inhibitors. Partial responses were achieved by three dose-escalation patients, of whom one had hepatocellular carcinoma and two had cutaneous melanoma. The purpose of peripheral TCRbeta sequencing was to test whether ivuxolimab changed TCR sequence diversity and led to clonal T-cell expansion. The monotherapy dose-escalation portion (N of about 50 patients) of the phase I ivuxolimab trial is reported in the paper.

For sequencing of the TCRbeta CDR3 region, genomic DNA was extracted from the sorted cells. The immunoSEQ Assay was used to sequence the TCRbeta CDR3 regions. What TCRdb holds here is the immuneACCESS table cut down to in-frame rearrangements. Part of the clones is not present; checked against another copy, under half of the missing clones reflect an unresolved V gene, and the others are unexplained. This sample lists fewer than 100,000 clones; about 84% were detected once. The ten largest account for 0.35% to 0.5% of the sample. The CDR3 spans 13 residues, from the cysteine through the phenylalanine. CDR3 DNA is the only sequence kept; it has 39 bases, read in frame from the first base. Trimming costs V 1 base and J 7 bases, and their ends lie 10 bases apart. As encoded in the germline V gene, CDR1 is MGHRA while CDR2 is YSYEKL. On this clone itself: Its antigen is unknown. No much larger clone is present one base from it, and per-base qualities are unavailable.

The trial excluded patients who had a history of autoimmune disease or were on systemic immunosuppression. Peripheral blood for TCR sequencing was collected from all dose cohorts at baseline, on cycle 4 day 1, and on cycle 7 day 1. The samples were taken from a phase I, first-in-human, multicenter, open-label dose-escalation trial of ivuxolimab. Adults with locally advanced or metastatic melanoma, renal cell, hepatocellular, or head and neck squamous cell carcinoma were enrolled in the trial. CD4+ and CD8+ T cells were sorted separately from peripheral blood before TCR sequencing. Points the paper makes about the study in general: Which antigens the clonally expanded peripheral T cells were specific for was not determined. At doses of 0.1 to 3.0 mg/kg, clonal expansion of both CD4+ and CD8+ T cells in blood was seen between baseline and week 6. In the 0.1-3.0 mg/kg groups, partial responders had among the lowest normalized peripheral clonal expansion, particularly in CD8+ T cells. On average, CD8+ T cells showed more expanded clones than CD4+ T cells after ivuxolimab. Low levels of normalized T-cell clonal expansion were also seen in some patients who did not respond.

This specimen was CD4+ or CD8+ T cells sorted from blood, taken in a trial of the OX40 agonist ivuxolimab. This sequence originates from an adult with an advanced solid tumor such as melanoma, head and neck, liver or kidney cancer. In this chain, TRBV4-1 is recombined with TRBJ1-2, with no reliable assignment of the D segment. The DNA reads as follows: TGCGCCAGCAGCCAAGTGGGGTGGGGTGGCTACACCTTC. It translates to CASSQVGWGGYTF.